Sequencing of this T cell receptor (beta chain) was carried out in a study of early T cells in non-severe SARS-CoV-2 infection. The V end was cut by 4 bases, the J end by 4 bases, with 9 bases between. The CDR3 sequence is 13 residues long. The germline CDR1 and CDR2 sequences are MGHDK and SYGVNS. Individually, cDNA molecules had unique molecular identifiers attached to them. TCRdb reprocessed the 5' RACE reads via MiXCR and lists one record per CDR3 protein. The repertoire holds under 80,000 distinct CDR3 sequences, roughly 13% seen once, with around 5.1% in the top ten. Sequencing input: whole blood. This TCR was sampled from an adult who was a healthcare worker with PCR-confirmed SARS-CoV-2 infection or an uninfected control (not recorded which). The genes are TRBV25-1 and TRBJ2-3, with unresolved D. CDR3 region: CASSVPGADTQYF. The CDR3 DNA is TGTGCCAGCAGTGTTCCCGGCGCAGATACGCAGTATTTT.